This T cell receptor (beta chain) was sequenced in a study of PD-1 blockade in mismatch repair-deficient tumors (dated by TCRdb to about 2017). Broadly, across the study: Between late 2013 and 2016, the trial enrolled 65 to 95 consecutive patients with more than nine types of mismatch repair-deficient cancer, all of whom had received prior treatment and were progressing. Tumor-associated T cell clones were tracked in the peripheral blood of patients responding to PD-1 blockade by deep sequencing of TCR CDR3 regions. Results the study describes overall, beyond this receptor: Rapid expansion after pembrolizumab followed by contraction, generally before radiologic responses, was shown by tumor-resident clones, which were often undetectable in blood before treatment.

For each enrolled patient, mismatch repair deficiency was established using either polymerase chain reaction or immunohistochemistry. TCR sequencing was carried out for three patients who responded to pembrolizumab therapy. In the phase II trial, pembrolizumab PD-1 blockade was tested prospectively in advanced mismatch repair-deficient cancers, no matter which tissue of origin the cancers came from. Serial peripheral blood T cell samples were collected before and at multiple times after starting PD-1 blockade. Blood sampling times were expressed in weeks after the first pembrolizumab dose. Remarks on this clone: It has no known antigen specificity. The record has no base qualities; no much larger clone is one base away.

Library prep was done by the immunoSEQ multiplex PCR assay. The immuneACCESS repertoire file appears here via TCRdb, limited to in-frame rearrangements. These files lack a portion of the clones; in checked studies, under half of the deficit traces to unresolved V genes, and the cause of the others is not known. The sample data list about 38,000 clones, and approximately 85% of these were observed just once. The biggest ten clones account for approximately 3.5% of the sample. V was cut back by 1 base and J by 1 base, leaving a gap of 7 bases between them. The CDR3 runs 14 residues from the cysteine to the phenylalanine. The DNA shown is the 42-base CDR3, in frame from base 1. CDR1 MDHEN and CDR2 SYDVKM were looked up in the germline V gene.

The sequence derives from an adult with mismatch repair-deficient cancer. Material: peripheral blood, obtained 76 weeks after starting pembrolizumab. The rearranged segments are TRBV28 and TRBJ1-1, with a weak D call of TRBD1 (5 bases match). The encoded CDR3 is CASSLSGGNTEAFF. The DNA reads TGTGCCAGCAGTTTATCGGGGGGGAACACTGAAGCTTTCTTT.